This T cell receptor (beta chain) was retrieved from a study of T cells expressing NK-cell markers. Study in general: Obtained from sorted CD3+CD56+NKG2C+, CD3+CD56+NKG2C- and CD3+CD56-NKG2C+ T cells were the TCR beta repertoires. Out of eight donors sequenced, seven tested HCMV-seropositive and the remaining one seronegative.

The CDR3 is 16 amino acids. Germline values: CDR1 SEHNR, CDR2 FQNEAQ (reference sequence). TCRdb processed the 5' RACE reads again and assigns one entry to each CDR3 protein, with no DNA. The sample yields approximately 420,000 distinct CDR3 sequences, of which the top ten take up 9.5% to 12%. Specimen: blood T cells: a sorted CD56 or NKG2C T cell subset, CD4+ or CD8+ T cells, or bulk PBMC T cells (not recorded which). The chain uses TRBV7-9 and TRBJ2-5; TCRdb reports TRBD1, a call that lacks DNA to check it against. The source of this sequence is a woman in her forties or fifties in good health. The CDR3 is CASSLGGGQGEETQYF.